The T cell receptor beta chain under discussion was sequenced for a study of T cell repertoires in cytomegalovirus infection. This clonotype was observed many times. The germline CDR1 and CDR2 sequences are MNHNS and SASEGT. The V end lost 8 bases, the J end lost 2 bases, and 16 bases lay between the germline ends. CDR3 length: 15 residues. From the reads, TCRdb called clonotypes with MiXCR, one entry per CDR3 protein. The sample has approximately 500,000 distinct CDR3 sequences; 15% to 20% are singletons. The chain joins TRBV6-1 to TRBJ2-1; weak D call: TRBD2 (6 bases). The specimen sequenced was CD8+ T cells from PBMCs. The clonotype comes from a human donor in good health (CMV status not recorded). Some clones in this sample may be carry-over from other donors' samples. DNA for the CDR3: TGTGCCAGCGGGAGGCCCGACACGGCCTACAATGAGCAGTTCTTC. Encoded protein: CASGRPDTAYNEQFF.